The 9 T cell receptor beta chains below all came from one sample that was sequenced in a study of T cells in pancreatic ductal adenocarcinoma. No neoadjuvant therapy was given to the selected pancreatic ductal adenocarcinoma patients before their surgery. Measured with immunoSEQ multiplex PCR; TCRdb has only the in-frame clones, and not every one. The sample lists roughly 100,000 clones; nearly 95% were seen once. Sequencing input: PBMCs. These receptors were taken from a human donor with pancreatic ductal adenocarcinoma.

J is TRBJ2-7 and V is TRBV5-8; D remains unclear. Germline V gene lookup returns CDR1 SGHTS and CDR2 YDEGEE. Trimming shortened V by 4 bases and J by 3 bases, and 8 bases separated the two germline ends. The CDR3 has 12 residues. The CDR3 region is CASSPNYYEQYF. The CDR3 region has the DNA TGTGCCAGCAGCCCCAACTACTACGAGCAGTACTTC.

The V call is TRBV5-6, the J call TRBJ2-5, with 8 bases matching TRBD2. CDR1 is SGHDT, CDR2 YYEEEE, per germline. Germline trimming cut 4 bases from V and 4 bases from J; bases unmatched to any gene: 9. This CDR3 is 15 amino acids long. The CDR3 region is CASSPPSGRRETQYF. CDR3 nucleotides: TGTGCCAGCAGCCCACCGAGCGGGAGAAGAGAGACCCAGTACTTC. The whole variable domain, filled in from reference TRBV5-6 and TRBJ2-5, reads DAGVTQSPTHLIKTRGQQVTLRCSPKSGHDTVSWYQQALGQGPQFIFQYYEEEERQRGNFPDRFSGHQFPNYSSELNVNALLLGDSALYLCASSPPSGRRETQYFGPGTRLLVL.

This chain connects TRBV9 to TRBJ2-1; 8 bases match TRBD2. CDR1 and CDR2 (germline): SGDLS, YYNGEE. The CDR3 has 15 amino acids. Losses at the gene ends were 3 bases for V and 2 bases for J; bases not matched to a gene: 4. CDR3 protein: CASSDTSGPYNEQFF. The CDR3 DNA sequence: TGTGCCAGCAGCGATACTAGCGGCCCCTACAATGAGCAGTTCTTC.

The table lists this clone with a few counts. The J gene is TRBJ2-7, the V gene TRBV14; D may be TRBD1 (6 bases). V was trimmed by 2 bases and J by 7 bases, leaving 6 bases between them. Germline CDR1 is SGHDN and CDR2 is FVKESK. This CDR3 has 11 amino acids. The CDR3 sequence: CASSQTGEQYF. The CDR3 coding sequence is TGTGCCAGCAGCCAAACAGGGGAGCAGTACTTC.

This rearrangement joins TRBV10-3 to TRBJ1-1, with TRBD1 identical over 9 bases. The germline gives CDR1 ENHRY, CDR2 SYGVKD. V lost 8 bases, J lost 3 bases, and 13 bases stayed unmatched. CDR3 size: 16 residues. CDR3 bases: TGTGCCATCCTCTTGGGACAGGGATCAACGTACACTGAAGCTTTCTTT. Its protein is CAILLGQGSTYTEAFF.

The chain is built from TRBV5-4 and TRBJ2-1, with TRBD2 matching 11 bases. Germline CDR1 and CDR2: SGHNT and YYREEE (reference sequence). The CDR3 runs to 16 residues. The V and J ends lost 3 bases and 4 bases, in that order; junction bases with no gene match: 6. Here the CDR3 reads CASSSQTSGVYNEQFF. CDR3 coding DNA: TGTGCCAGCAGCTCACAGACTAGCGGGGTTTACAATGAGCAGTTCTTC.

The genes are TRBV27 and TRBJ2-2, with a tentative D call TRBD2 (6 bases). The CDR3 loop spans 14 amino acids. Trimming took off 5 bases at V and 4 bases at J, with 11 bases between the two ends. The V gene's germline CDR1 is MNHEY and CDR2 SMNVEV (reference sequence). CDR3 region: CASSRSGPTGELFF. The DNA for the CDR3 is TGTGCCAGCAGTCGTAGCGGACCCACCGGGGAGCTGTTTTTT.

The genes are TRBV19 and TRBJ1-1, with 8 bases fitting TRBD1. V gave up 6 bases and J gave up 3 bases; unmatched junction bases: 6. Germline CDR1 and CDR2: LNHDA and SQIVND (reference sequence). The CDR3 loop spans 14 amino acids. CDR3 amino acids: CASRGGQGDTEAFF. CDR3 nucleotide sequence: TGTGCCAGTAGGGGAGGACAGGGAGACACTGAAGCTTTCTTT.

This chain uses TRBV29-1 with TRBJ1-1; D call uncertain. The V and J ends lost 4 bases and 1 base respectively, with 10 bases between them. The CDR3 loop spans 13 amino acids. Germline CDR1 and CDR2: SQVTM and ANQGSEA. The CDR3 is CSVVYGQNTEAFF. CDR3 in DNA: TGCAGCGTTGTATATGGGCAGAACACTGAAGCTTTCTTT.